This passage covers 17 T cell receptor beta chains from one sample sequenced in a study of post-analysis software for immune sequencing data. Whole-study results and caveats: Among about 5 TRBV segments more frequent in patients than controls were TRBV5-6, TRBV5-1 and TRBV20-1.

Antigens of these TCRs are unknown. TCR beta cDNA libraries included unique molecular identifiers. TCRdb itself ran the PCR reads through MiXCR, one entry per CDR3 protein. The top ten hold approximately 1.5% of the sample, which has 150,000 to 200,000 distinct CDR3 sequences, roughly 30% seen once. The specimen sequenced was blood. Receptors were obtained from a girl aged 5-17 years with multiple sclerosis.

The sample holds a few counts of this clonotype. The chain recombines TRBV3-1 with TRBJ2-7; tentative D call: TRBD2 (6 bases). Germline CDR1 and CDR2: LGHDT and YNNKEL (reference sequence). The ends were cut back, 2 bases at V and 1 base at J, with 9 bases in the middle. The CDR3 contains 14 residues. CDR3 coding DNA: TGTGCCAGCAGCCAACGGGACTTTTCCTACGAGCAGTACTTC. Protein product: CASSQRDFSYEQYF.

This clonotype was observed a handful of times. The V and J genes are TRBV4-1 and TRBJ2-1, with D maybe TRBD2 (5 bases). The CDR3 covers 14 residues. Looked up from germline, CDR1 is MGHRA and CDR2 is YSYEKL. Trimming took 0 bases from V and 6 from J, leaving 9 bases between them. As DNA, the CDR3 is TGCGCCAGCAGCCAAGAGACGGACTTCAATGAGCAGTTCTTC. This encodes CASSQETDFNEQFF.

This clonotype was seen a few times. A much bigger clone sits one base away, suggesting this may be a read error. The rearrangement links TRBV5-1 to TRBJ2-7; TRBD2 aligns across 7 bases. The CDR3 length is 14 residues. Germline values: CDR1 SGHRS, CDR2 YFSETQ. The CDR3 here is CAGSFAGGTYEQYF. Written as DNA, the CDR3 is TGCGCCGGCAGCTTCGCCGGGGGGACCTACGAGCAGTACTTC.

The J gene is TRBJ2-2, the V gene TRBV5-5; D is unresolved. Germline CDR1 and CDR2: SGHKS and YYEKEE (reference sequence). Trimming left V 2 bases short and J 2 bases short, with 13 bases between. The CDR3 is made up of 16 amino acids. The CDR3 DNA sequence: TGTGCCAGCAGCTTAAGCCCCAGCGTAAACACCGGGGAGCTGTTTTTT. It specifies CASSLSPSVNTGELFF. Based on the CDR3 plus reference TRBV5-5 and TRBJ2-2, the full variable domain is DAGVTQSPTHLIKTRGQQVTLRCSPISGHKSVSWYQQVLGQGPQFIFQYYEKEERGRGNFPDRFSARQFPNYSSELNVNALLLGDSALYLCASSLSPSVNTGELFFGEGSRLTVL.

The J gene is TRBJ2-3, the V gene TRBV27, with TRBD1 as a possible D gene (6 bases). The CDR3 length is 16 residues. V lost 3 bases, J lost 0 bases, and 13 bases lay in between. Germline V CDR1 and CDR2: MNHEY, SMNVEV (reference sequence). The CDR3 is CASSFRGGTSTDTQYF. The CDR3, as DNA: TGTGCCAGCAGTTTTCGAGGGGGTACTAGCACAGATACGCAGTATTTT.

This chain connects TRBV20-1 to TRBJ2-1; 13 bases line up with TRBD2. The CDR3 has 16 amino acids. Germline CDR1 DFQATT, CDR2 SNEGSKA (reference sequence). The trim removed 1 base at V and 9 bases at J, leaving 9 bases unmatched. CDR3: CSARVATSGRAFEQFF. As DNA, the CDR3 is TGCAGTGCTAGAGTCGCCACTAGCGGGAGGGCCTTTGAGCAGTTCTTC.

As concerns this clonotype: One end of the junction fails to match germline, which may point to a read error. The chain carries TRBV6-1 and TRBJ1-2; the D gene is possibly TRBD1 (5 bases). The CDR3 runs to 13 residues. Germline values: CDR1 MNHNS, CDR2 SASEGT. CDR3 loop: CVSREAINYGYTF. As DNA, the CDR3 is TGTGTCAGCAGGGAAGCCATCAACTATGGCTACACCTTC.

This clonotype was seen ten or more times. The chain uses TRBV20-1 and TRBJ2-5; a possible D gene is TRBD2 (5 bases). The CDR3 sequence is 15 residues long. Trimming cost V 3 bases and J 1 base, with 15 bases left between them. The germline V gene encodes CDR1 DFQATT and CDR2 SNEGSKA (reference sequence). The CDR3 DNA reads TGCAGTGCTAGTACGCGGGTCGGATCCCAAGAGACCCAGTACTTC. Protein sequence: CSASTRVGSQETQYF.

In its sample, this clonotype was seen a few times. The chain couples TRBV20-1 to TRBJ2-3; 9 positions match TRBD2. CDR1 DFQATT and CDR2 SNEGSKA come from the germline V gene (reference sequence). V lost 2 bases to trimming and J lost 4 bases; unmatched junction nucleotides: 10. The length of the CDR3 is 16 residues. The CDR3 region has the DNA TGCAGTGCTAGACCTTACCCTAGCGGGGTCGCAGATACGCAGTATTTT. Its translation is CSARPYPSGVADTQYF.

By frequency in the sample, this clonotype is medium-sized. V gene TRBV29-1 combines with J gene TRBJ2-5; 13 bases match TRBD2. The CDR3 spans 17 residues. CDR1 SQVTM and CDR2 ANQGSEA come from the germline V gene. With V trimmed by 7 bases and J by 5 bases, 16 bases remained unmatched. DNA of the CDR3: TGCAGCGCCCCCGGGACTAGCGGGGCTCAATCCGGGGAGACCCAGTACTTC. It encodes CSAPGTSGAQSGETQYF. The variable domain in full, with the rest retrieved from reference TRBV29-1 and TRBJ2-5, is SAVISQKPSRDICQRGTSLTIQCQVDSQVTMMFWYRQQPGQSLTLIATANQGSEATYESGFVIDKFPISRPNLTFSTLTVSNMSPEDSSIYLCSAPGTSGAQSGETQYFGPGTRLLVL.

In its sample, this clonotype was seen many times. This sequence joins TRBV10-3 and TRBJ1-6, with TRBD1 matching over 9 bases. V gave up 5 bases and J gave up 7 bases; unmatched junction bases: 6. The CDR3 totals 15 residues. The germline CDR1 and CDR2 sequences are ENHRY and SYGVKD. As DNA, the CDR3 is TGTGCCATCAGTATTAACAGGGGGCAGAATTCACCCCTCCACTTT. Its translation: CAISINRGQNSPLHF.

This clonotype was counted many times. The chain recombines TRBV12-3 or TRBV12-4 with TRBJ2-1; TRBD1 agrees at 10 bases. The junction had 5 bases not matched to a gene; V was cut back by 7 bases and J by 5 bases. The CDR3 spans 14 residues. DNA for the CDR3: TGTGCCAGCAACCCAGGGACAGGGGACAATGAGCAGTTCTTC. It translates to CASNPGTGDNEQFF.

The genes are TRBV7-9 and TRBJ2-7; TRBD1 is a possible D gene (6 bases). V was clipped by 0 bases and J by 3 bases, with 12 bases between them. Germline CDR1 and CDR2: SEHNR and FQNEAQ (reference sequence). The CDR3 contains 15 residues. CDR3 loop: CASSLAVTGHYEQYF. The CDR3 bases are TGTGCCAGCAGCTTAGCGGTGACAGGACACTACGAGCAGTACTTC.

The J gene is TRBJ2-7, the V gene TRBV30, with 8 bases that match TRBD1. The length of the CDR3 is 14 residues. CDR1 and CDR2 from the germline V gene are GTSNPN and SVGIG (reference sequence). J gave up 0 bases and V 3 bases, and 4 bases lay outside the gene matches. CDR3 coding DNA: TGTGCCTGGAGGGTGGACAGGGCCTCCTACGAGCAGTACTTC. Its protein is CAWRVDRASYEQYF.

Comments on this clonotype: Being one base from a much bigger clone, this may be a read error. The gene calls are TRBV11-2 and TRBJ2-1; TRBD2 agrees at 14 bases. CDR1 and CDR2 from the germline V gene are SGHAT and FQNNGV. V dropped 4 bases and J dropped 6; count of bases not matched to a gene: 14. CDR3 length equals 19 residues. DNA of the CDR3: TGTGCCAGCAGCTCCCCCAGGGGGACTAGCGGGAGAGCAAGCAATGAGCAGTTCTTC. This sequence encodes CASSSPRGTSGRASNEQFF.

J is TRBJ1-1 and V is TRBV18; the D is unclear. This CDR3 spans 16 amino acids. V lost 1 base to trimming and J lost 6 bases, with 18 bases between them. Germline CDR1 KGHSH, CDR2 LQKENI. CDR3 nucleotides: TGTGCCAGCTCACCACGGGTCGACAAGGGTGGTGCTGAAGCTTTCTTT. Its translation is CASSPRVDKGGAEAFF.

CDR3 amino acids: CASSPRLIQPQHF. The CDR3 nucleotides are TGTGCCAGCAGCCCCAGGTTAATTCAGCCCCAGCATTTT. The chain couples TRBV28 to TRBJ1-5, with D uncertain. Trimming cost V 6 bases and J 6 bases, with 12 bases left between them. The length of the CDR3 is 13 residues. Germline CDR1 is MDHEN and CDR2 is SYDVKM. Drawing the rest from reference TRBV28 and TRBJ1-5, the complete variable domain is DVKVTQSSRYLVKRTGEKVFLECVQDMDHENMFWYRQDPGLGLRLIYFSYDVKMKEKGDIPEGYSVSREKKERFSLILESASTNQTSMYLCASSPRLIQPQHFGDGTRLSIL.